The clone carrying this T cell receptor beta chain was seen at least ten times. Its antigen is still unknown. These data come from a study of CD8+CD57+ T cells in acquired aplastic anemia. General study results and limits: The study found no significant CD8+ Simpson's diversity difference between patients and controls.

This CDR3 comprises 14 residues. Germline CDR1 DFQATT, CDR2 SNEGSKA (reference sequence). Trimming left V 1 base short and J 0 bases short, with 7 bases between. The template for TCR beta VDJ and CDR3 sequence profiling was genomic DNA. TCRdb called the reads again in MiXCR, with one record for every CDR3 protein. The sample holds nearly 60,000 distinct CDR3 sequences, approximately 54% seen once. Flow cytometry had shown expanded CD8+CD57+ cells in the patients chosen for sequencing. The sequence came from a human donor with aplastic anemia. The source material was sorted CD4+, CD8+, or CD8+CD57+ T cells (not recorded which) from PBMCs. V usage is TRBV20-1 and J usage is TRBJ1-3; no reliable D call. The CDR3 here is CSARGHTSGNTIYF. The CDR3, as DNA: TGCAGTGCTAGAGGACACACCTCTGGAAACACCATATATTTT.